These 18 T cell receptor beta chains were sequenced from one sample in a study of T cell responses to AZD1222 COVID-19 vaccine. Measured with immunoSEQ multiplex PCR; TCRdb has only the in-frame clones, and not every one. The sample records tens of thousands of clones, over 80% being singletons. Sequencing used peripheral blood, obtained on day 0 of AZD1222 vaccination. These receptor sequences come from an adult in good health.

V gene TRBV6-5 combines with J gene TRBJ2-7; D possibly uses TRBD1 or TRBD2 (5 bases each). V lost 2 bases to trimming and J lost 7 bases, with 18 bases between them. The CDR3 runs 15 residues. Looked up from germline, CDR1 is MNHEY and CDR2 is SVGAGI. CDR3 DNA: TGTGCCAGCAGTTACCCCCGGGAAGGCAGGGTAGAGCAGTACTTC. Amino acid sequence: CASSYPREGRVEQYF.

The CDR3 DNA reads TGTGCCAGCAGCCTGGGGGGGGATCAGCCCCAGCATTTT. It encodes CASSLGGDQPQHF. The V call is TRBV11-2, the J call TRBJ1-5, with a possible D match to TRBD1 (5 bases). The germline V and J ends were trimmed by 5 bases and 5 bases, with 10 bases remaining between them. CDR1 and CDR2 from the germline V gene are SGHAT and FQNNGV. This CDR3 region has 13 residues. Combining the CDR3 with reference TRBV11-2 and TRBJ1-5 gives the whole variable domain EAGVAQSPRYKIIEKRQSVAFWCNPISGHATLYWYQQILGQGPKLLIQFQNNGVVDDSQLPKDRFSAERLKGVDSTLKIQPAKLEDSAVYLCASSLGGDQPQHFGDGTRLSIL.

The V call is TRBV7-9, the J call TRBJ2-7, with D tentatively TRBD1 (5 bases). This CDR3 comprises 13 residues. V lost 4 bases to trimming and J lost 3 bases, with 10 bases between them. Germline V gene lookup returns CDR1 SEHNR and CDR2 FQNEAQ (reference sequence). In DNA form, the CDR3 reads TGTGCCAGCAGCTCCTCGACAGACTACGAGCAGTACTTC. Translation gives CASSSSTDYEQYF.

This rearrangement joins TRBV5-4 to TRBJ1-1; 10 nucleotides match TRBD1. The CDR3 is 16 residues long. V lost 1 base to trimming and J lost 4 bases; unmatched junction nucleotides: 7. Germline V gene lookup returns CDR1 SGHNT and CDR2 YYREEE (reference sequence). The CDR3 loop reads CASSLQQGTGVTEAFF. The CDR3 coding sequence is TGTGCCAGCAGCTTGCAACAAGGGACAGGGGTCACTGAAGCTTTCTTT.

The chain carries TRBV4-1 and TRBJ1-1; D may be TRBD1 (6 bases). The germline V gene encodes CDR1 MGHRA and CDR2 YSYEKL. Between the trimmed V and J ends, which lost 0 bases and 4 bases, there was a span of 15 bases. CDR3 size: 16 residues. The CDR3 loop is CASSQEGNRVSTEAFF. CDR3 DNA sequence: TGCGCCAGCAGCCAAGAAGGCAACAGGGTATCCACTGAAGCTTTCTTT.

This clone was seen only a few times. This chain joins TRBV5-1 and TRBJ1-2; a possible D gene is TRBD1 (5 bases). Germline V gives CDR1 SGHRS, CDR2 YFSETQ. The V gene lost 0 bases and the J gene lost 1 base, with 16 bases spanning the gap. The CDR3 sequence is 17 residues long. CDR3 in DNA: TGCGCCAGCAGCTTGGTAGTCCCCGACAGCTTTAACTATGGCTACACCTTC. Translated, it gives CASSLVVPDSFNYGYTF.

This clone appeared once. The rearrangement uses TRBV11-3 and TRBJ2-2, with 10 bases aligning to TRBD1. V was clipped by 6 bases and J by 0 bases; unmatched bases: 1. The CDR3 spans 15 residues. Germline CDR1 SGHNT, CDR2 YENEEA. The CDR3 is CASSGQGANTGELFF. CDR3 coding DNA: TGTGCCAGCAGTGGACAGGGGGCGAACACCGGGGAGCTGTTTTTT.

CDR3 sequence reads: CASSLGTGERAFF. Written as DNA, the CDR3 is TGTGCCAGCAGTTTAGGGACAGGGGAGCGGGCTTTCTTT. The chain carries TRBV27 and TRBJ1-1; TRBD1 matches 10 bases. Germline V CDR1 and CDR2: MNHEY, SMNVEV (reference sequence). This CDR3 region has 13 residues. The junction had 5 bases not matched to a gene; V was cut back by 2 bases and J by 11 bases.

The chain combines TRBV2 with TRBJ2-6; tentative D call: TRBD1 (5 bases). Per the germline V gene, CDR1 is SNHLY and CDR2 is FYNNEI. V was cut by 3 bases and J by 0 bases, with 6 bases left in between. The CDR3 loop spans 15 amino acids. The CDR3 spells CASSDRGSGANVLTF. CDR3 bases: TGTGCCAGCAGTGATAGGGGCTCTGGGGCCAACGTCCTGACTTTC. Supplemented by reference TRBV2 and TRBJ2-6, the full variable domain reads EPEVTQTPSHQVTQMGQEVILRCVPISNHLYFYWYRQILGQKVEFLVSFYNNEISEKSEIFDDQFSVERPDGSNFTLKIRSTKLEDSAMYFCASSDRGSGANVLTFGAGSRLTVL.

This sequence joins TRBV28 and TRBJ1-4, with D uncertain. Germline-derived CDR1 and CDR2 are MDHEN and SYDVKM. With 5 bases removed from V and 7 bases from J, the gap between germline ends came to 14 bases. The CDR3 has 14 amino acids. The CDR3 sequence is CASSNPEGGEKLFF. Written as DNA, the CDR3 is TGTGCCAGCAGTAACCCCGAAGGAGGTGAAAAACTGTTTTTT.

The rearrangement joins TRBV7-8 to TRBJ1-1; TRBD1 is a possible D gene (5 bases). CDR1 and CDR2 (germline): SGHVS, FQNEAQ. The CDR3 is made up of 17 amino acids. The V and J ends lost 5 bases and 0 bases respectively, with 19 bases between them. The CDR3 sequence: CASSIAVSRTMNTEAFF. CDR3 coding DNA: TGTGCCAGCAGCATTGCGGTTTCCAGGACAATGAACACTGAAGCTTTCTTT.

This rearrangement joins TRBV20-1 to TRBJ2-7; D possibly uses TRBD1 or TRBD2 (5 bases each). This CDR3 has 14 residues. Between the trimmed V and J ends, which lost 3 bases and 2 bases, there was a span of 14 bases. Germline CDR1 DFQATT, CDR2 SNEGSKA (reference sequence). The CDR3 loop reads CSASDRDRTYEQYF. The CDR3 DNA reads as TGCAGTGCTAGTGACCGGGACCGGACCTACGAGCAGTACTTC.

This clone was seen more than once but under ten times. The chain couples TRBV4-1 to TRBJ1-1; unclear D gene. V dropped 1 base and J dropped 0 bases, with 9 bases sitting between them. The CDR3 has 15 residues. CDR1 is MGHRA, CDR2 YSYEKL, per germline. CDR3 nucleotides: TGCGCCAGCAGCCAAGCAGGTCGTCTGAACACTGAAGCTTTCTTT. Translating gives CASSQAGRLNTEAFF.

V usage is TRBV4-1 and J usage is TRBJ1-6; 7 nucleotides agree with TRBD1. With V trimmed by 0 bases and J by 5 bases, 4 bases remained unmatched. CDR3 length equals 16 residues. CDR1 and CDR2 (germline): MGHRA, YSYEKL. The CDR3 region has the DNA TGCGCCAGCAGCCAAGAGGGGACAGTAAATAATTCACCCCTCCACTTT. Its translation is CASSQEGTVNNSPLHF.

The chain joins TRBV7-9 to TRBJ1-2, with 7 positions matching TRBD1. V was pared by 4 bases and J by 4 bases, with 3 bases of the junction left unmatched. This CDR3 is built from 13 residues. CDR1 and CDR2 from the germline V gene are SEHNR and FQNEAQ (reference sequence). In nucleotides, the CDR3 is TGTGCCAGCAGCTCCGACAGGGTCTATGGCTACACCTTC. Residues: CASSSDRVYGYTF.

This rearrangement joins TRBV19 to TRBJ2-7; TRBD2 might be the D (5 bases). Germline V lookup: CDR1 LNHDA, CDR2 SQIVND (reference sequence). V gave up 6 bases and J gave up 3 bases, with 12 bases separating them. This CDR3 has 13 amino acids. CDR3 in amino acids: CASRGAGNYEQYF. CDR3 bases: TGTGCCAGTAGAGGCGCGGGCAACTACGAGCAGTACTTC.

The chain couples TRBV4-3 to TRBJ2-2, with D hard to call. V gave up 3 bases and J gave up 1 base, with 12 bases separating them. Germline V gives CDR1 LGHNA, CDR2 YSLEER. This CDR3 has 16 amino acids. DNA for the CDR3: TGCGCCAGCAGCCAGGACCGGGTTCGGAACACCGGGGAGCTGTTTTTT. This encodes CASSQDRVRNTGELFF.

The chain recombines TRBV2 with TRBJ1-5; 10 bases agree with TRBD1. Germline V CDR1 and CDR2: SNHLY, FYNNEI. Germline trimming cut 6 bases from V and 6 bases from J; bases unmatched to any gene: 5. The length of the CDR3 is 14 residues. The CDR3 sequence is CASRPRTGGQPQHF. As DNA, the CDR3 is TGTGCCAGCAGACCCCGGACAGGGGGTCAGCCCCAGCATTTT.